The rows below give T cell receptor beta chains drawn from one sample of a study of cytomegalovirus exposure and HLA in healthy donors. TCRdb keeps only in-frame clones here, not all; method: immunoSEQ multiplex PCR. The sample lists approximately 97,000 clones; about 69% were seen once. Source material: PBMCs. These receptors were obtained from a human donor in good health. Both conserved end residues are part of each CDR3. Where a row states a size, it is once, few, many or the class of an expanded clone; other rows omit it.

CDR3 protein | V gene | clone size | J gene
CASNPGTENYGYTF | TRBV19 | few | TRBJ1-2
CASSLRGPNYGYTF | TRBV9 | - | TRBJ1-2
CASSLLGQNSPLHF | TRBV2 | - | TRBJ1-6
CAWGRTSGYTGELFF | TRBV30 | - | TRBJ2-2
CATSGGTGDNQPQHF | TRBV28 | - | TRBJ1-5
CASRPRLADEQYF | TRBV7-9 | - | TRBJ2-7
CASSTSTSGTLDTQYF | TRBV5-4 | - | TRBJ2-3
CASSADSVTEQYF | TRBV7-9 | - | TRBJ2-7
CASSLGTSGRRYEQFF | TRBV11-2 | few | TRBJ2-1
CASSYRSGEYGYTF | TRBV6-6 | few | TRBJ1-2
CATWGLVGGENEQFF | TRBV5-8 | once | TRBJ2-1
CASSYSRDRDNQPQHF | TRBV6-5 | - | TRBJ1-5
CASSLSYKNTGELFF | TRBV27 | - | TRBJ2-2
CASRGTSGAFVEQFF | TRBV6-1 | - | TRBJ2-1
CAISESWQGSPSSEQYF | TRBV10-3 | - | TRBJ2-7
CASSLEGAYLNTEAFF | TRBV11-2 | - | TRBJ1-1
CASSFGSATYEQYF | TRBV11-2 | - | -
CASSFLSSDQPQHF | TRBV2 | - | TRBJ1-5
CASSLRTSGSDTQYF | TRBV5-6 | - | TRBJ2-3
CASSPYSGRAIDEQFF | TRBV11-2 | few | TRBJ2-1
CASSLPGLAPYEQYF | TRBV27 | - | TRBJ2-7
CATEGVSGQFF | TRBV10-3 | - | TRBJ2-1
CASSLGQSNTGELFF | TRBV5-1 | - | TRBJ2-2
CASTSGRAGTDTQYF | TRBV2 | few | TRBJ2-3
CASRPGQGAVEQYF | TRBV5-6 | - | TRBJ2-7
CSVIGLQETQYF | TRBV29-1 | - | TRBJ2-5
CASSPSGSTRYEQFF | TRBV9 | - | TRBJ2-1
CASSVGVGGAPSEQYF | TRBV9 | - | TRBJ2-7
CAWKGAENTEAFF | TRBV30 | - | TRBJ1-1
CASNLGLAGYNEQFF | TRBV19 | - | TRBJ2-1
CASSLQGAGEAFF | TRBV2 | few | TRBJ1-1
CASSLALSGRRTGELFF | TRBV7-6 | - | TRBJ2-2
CASSFLATTGELFF | TRBV28 | - | TRBJ2-2
CASSWGLARQETQYF | TRBV7-7 | - | TRBJ2-5
CASSFLGGNTGELFF | TRBV28 | - | TRBJ2-2
CASSPMGARSTEAFF | TRBV7-9 | - | TRBJ1-1
CASSLLGGTEAFF | TRBV7-6 | - | TRBJ1-1
CASSPSLPRLAASTDTQYF | TRBV4-1 | - | TRBJ2-3
CSVDLYSTEAFF | TRBV29-1 | - | TRBJ1-1
CASRPTGVSLPDYGYTF | TRBV5-1 | - | TRBJ1-2
CASSLGASGPYEQYF | TRBV11-2 | few | TRBJ2-7
CASSQDRTGVNEQFF | TRBV4-1 | - | TRBJ2-1